This entry lists 14 T cell receptor beta chains sequenced from one sample in a study of OX40 agonist ivuxolimab in advanced cancers. Data came from immunoSEQ multiplex PCR; TCRdb stores just in-frame clones and leaves some out. The sample consists of about 83,000 clones, 88% of them appearing once. Sequencing was performed on CD4+ or CD8+ T cells sorted from blood, taken in a trial of the OX40 agonist ivuxolimab. These TCRs come from an adult with an advanced solid tumor such as melanoma, head and neck, liver or kidney cancer.

The chain recombines TRBV19 with TRBJ1-2, with 8 bases aligning to TRBD1. J gave up 8 bases and V 6 bases, and 11 bases lay outside the gene matches. CDR1 LNHDA and CDR2 SQIVND come from the germline V gene (reference sequence). CDR3 length equals 14 residues. In nucleotides, the CDR3 is TGTGCCAGTAGCCCCCCGGGACAGGACGGCGGCTACACCTTC. This codes for CASSPPGQDGGYTF.

The genes are TRBV5-8 and TRBJ2-6; D is uncertain. There are 15 residues in the CDR3. Trimming shortened V by 3 bases and J by 1 base, and 8 bases separated the two germline ends. The germline V gene has CDR1 SGHTS and CDR2 YDEGEE. The CDR3 DNA sequence: TGTGCCAGCAGCTGGCGAGGATCTGGGGCCAACGTCCTGACTTTC. It translates to CASSWRGSGANVLTF.

CDR3 residues: CASSLEAGELFF. In nucleotides, the CDR3 is TGTGCCAGCAGCTTAGAAGCCGGGGAGCTGTTTTTT. The chain is built from TRBV7-3 and TRBJ2-2; D not certain. The CDR3 loop spans 12 amino acids. Trimming cost V 2 bases and J 6 bases, with 4 bases left between them. The germline V gene encodes CDR1 SGHTA and CDR2 FQGTGA.

This chain links TRBV4-3 with TRBJ2-5; TRBD2 agrees at 8 bases. CDR1 and CDR2 (germline): LGHNA, YSLEER. The CDR3 consists of 15 residues. The J segment lost 7 bases and the V segment lost 1 base, leaving 8 bases of the junction unmatched. CDR3 DNA: TGCGCCAGCAGCCAAGTTGTCGGGGGGGCGGGGACCCAGTACTTC. Its translation is CASSQVVGGAGTQYF.

This chain links TRBV6-5 with TRBJ2-1; 9 nucleotides match TRBD2. Germline V gives CDR1 MNHEY, CDR2 SVGAGI. The J segment lost 15 bases and the V segment lost 7 bases, leaving 16 bases of the junction unmatched. The CDR3 spans 14 residues. The CDR3 nucleotides are TGTGCCAGCAAGCCCTGGCGGGGGGGTCCTGAAGCGTTCTTC. It translates to CASKPWRGGPEAFF.

This clone appeared once. The genes are TRBV9 and TRBJ1-6; D not resolved. The germline V and J ends were trimmed by 3 bases and 7 bases, with 5 bases remaining between them. The germline CDR1 and CDR2 sequences are SGDLS and YYNGEE. This CDR3 contains 12 residues. CDR3 nucleotides: TGTGCCAGCAGCGGAGCGAATTCACCCCTCCACTTT. This encodes CASSGANSPLHF.

V is TRBV7-2 and J is TRBJ2-7; D unresolved. The germline gives CDR1 SGHTA, CDR2 FQGNSA. V was pared by 4 bases and J by 2 bases, with 15 bases between. The length of the CDR3 is 15 residues. CDR3 loop: CASSSESGRTYEQYF. The CDR3 DNA sequence: TGTGCCAGCAGCTCCGAGTCCGGTCGCACCTACGAGCAGTACTTC.

The rearrangement uses TRBV7-2 and TRBJ1-5; TRBD1 aligns across 9 bases. V shed 5 bases, J shed 6 bases, and the junction held 8 bases outside the gene matches. CDR1 is SGHTA, CDR2 FQGNSA, per germline. CDR3 length: 15 amino acids. The CDR3 DNA reads TGTGCCAGCAGCCCCCGGGACAGGGAAGCTCAGCCCCAGCATTTT. Protein sequence: CASSPRDREAQPQHF.

The chain links TRBV19 to TRBJ1-4; D call uncertain. V gave up 3 bases and J gave up 7 bases, with 9 bases separating them. From germline, CDR1 is LNHDA and CDR2 SQIVND (reference sequence). This CDR3 region has 13 residues. As DNA, the CDR3 is TGTGCCAGTAGTATGTTCGGTTTTGAAAAACTGTTTTTT. Translating it yields CASSMFGFEKLFF.

This clone appeared a few times. The CDR3 loop reads CASGPTGVYEQYF. CDR3 in DNA: TGTGCTAGTGGTCCTACAGGGGTCTACGAGCAGTACTTC. The chain couples TRBV12-5 to TRBJ2-7, with TRBD1 identical over 7 bases. Losses at the gene ends were 5 bases for V and 3 bases for J; bases not matched to a gene: 4. The CDR3 extends over 13 amino acids. Germline V lookup: CDR1 LGHNT, CDR2 FRNRAP.

This clone was picked up one time. The rearrangement uses TRBV6-5 and TRBJ1-5; 8 bases are shared with TRBD1. From germline, CDR1 is MNHEY and CDR2 SVGAGI. With 5 bases clipped from V and 1 base from J, the junction kept 4 bases outside the gene matches. This CDR3 spans 15 amino acids. CDR3 in amino acids: CASSRDRSSNQPQHF. The DNA of the CDR3 is TGTGCCAGCAGTAGGGACAGGTCAAGCAATCAGCCCCAGCATTTT.

The chain links TRBV27 to TRBJ1-2, with D perhaps matching TRBD1 (5 bases). The CDR3 sequence is 19 residues long. The V gene lost 6 bases and the J gene lost 0 bases, with 26 bases spanning the gap. Germline V gene sequence: CDR1 MNHEY, CDR2 SMNVEV (reference sequence). CDR3 coding DNA: TGTGCCAGCAGCTCACTTCAGGGTGCCTCTCCAACGCCTAACTATGGCTACACCTTC. Translation gives CASSSLQGASPTPNYGYTF.

The chain is built from TRBV7-6 and TRBJ1-1; weak D call: TRBD1 (5 bases). The length of the CDR3 is 13 residues. The ends were cut back, 5 bases at V and 4 bases at J, with 11 bases in the middle. Per the germline V gene, CDR1 is SGHVS and CDR2 is FNYEAQ. The CDR3 is CASSATGTTEAFF. The CDR3 DNA is TGTGCCAGCAGCGCTACAGGCACCACTGAAGCTTTCTTT.

The CDR3 region is CASSLRQANTGELFF. The DNA for the CDR3 is TGTGCCAGCAGCTTGCGCCAGGCGAACACCGGGGAGCTGTTTTTT. The J gene is TRBJ2-2, the V gene TRBV5-8; no firm D call. Germline CDR1 SGHTS, CDR2 YDEGEE. The CDR3 totals 15 residues. The V and J ends lost 1 base and 0 bases respectively, with 7 bases between them.